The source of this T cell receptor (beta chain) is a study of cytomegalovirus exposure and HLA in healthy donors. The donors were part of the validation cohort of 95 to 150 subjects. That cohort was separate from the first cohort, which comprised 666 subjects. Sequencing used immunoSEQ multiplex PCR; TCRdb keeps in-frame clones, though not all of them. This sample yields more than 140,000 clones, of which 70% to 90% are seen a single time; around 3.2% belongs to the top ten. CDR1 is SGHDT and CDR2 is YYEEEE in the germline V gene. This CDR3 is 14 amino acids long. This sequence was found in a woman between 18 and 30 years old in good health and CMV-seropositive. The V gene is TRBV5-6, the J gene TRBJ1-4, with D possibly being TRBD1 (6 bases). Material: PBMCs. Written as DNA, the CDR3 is TGTGGGCCCCCAACAGGGCCAACTAATGAAAAACTGTTTTTT. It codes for CGPPTGPTNEKLFF.